The next 22 T cell receptor beta chains were all read from a single sample in a study of shared clonotypes between healthy human individuals. The data were produced by immunoSEQ multiplex PCR, yet TCRdb's version contains in-frame clones alone and is incomplete. The table shows around 2,000,000 clones, with about 95% occurring only once. CD45RO-negative, CCR7-selected cells formed the naive CD8 fraction, which excluded terminally differentiated effector memory CD45RA+ cells. The sample consisted of naive CD8+ T cells sorted from blood. The receptors come from a man aged 18 to 30 in good health.

The rearrangement uses TRBV19 and TRBJ2-1; 11 bases are shared with TRBD2. This CDR3 is built from 17 residues. The ends lost 3 bases at V and 3 bases at J; junction bases unmatched: 7. The germline CDR1 and CDR2 sequences are LNHDA and SQIVND (reference sequence). The CDR3 loop reads CASSMETSGTLYNEQFF. CDR3 nucleotides: TGTGCCAGTAGTATGGAGACTAGCGGGACGCTCTACAATGAGCAGTTCTTC.

The genes are TRBV5-6 and TRBJ1-1; tentative D call: TRBD1 (6 bases). The germline V gene encodes CDR1 SGHDT and CDR2 YYEEEE. Trimming took off 6 bases at V and 8 bases at J, with 14 bases between the two ends. The CDR3 runs to 12 residues. CDR3 in DNA: TGTGCCAGCACCGGAGGGGGGACAGAAGCTTTCTTT. Its translation: CASTGGGTEAFF.

This clone has just one count. This chain connects TRBV27 to TRBJ1-2, with 12 bases identical to TRBD1. Germline CDR1 MNHEY, CDR2 SMNVEV (reference sequence). The length of the CDR3 is 17 residues. The trim removed 2 bases at V and 5 bases at J, leaving 9 bases unmatched. DNA of the CDR3: TGTGCCAGCAGTTTAGCGGGACAGGGGGCTCTAGAATATGGCTACACCTTC. This translates into CASSLAGQGALEYGYTF.

On this clone: Other nucleotide sequences from this sample produce the same CDR3. The rearrangement joins TRBV6-5 to TRBJ2-7, with 7 positions matching TRBD1. The germline gives CDR1 MNHEY, CDR2 SVGAGI. The CDR3 covers 13 residues. J gave up 0 bases and V 5 bases, and 1 base lay outside the gene matches. The CDR3 DNA sequence: TGTGCCAGCAGTCCAGGGGGCTCCTACGAGCAGTACTTC. Translated: CASSPGGSYEQYF.

About this clone: Sequence at one end of the junction differs from germline and may be a read error. The sample holds other DNA sequences that translate to the same CDR3. The chain carries TRBV28 and TRBJ2-7; D is uncertain. The germline CDR1 and CDR2 sequences are MDHEN and SYDVKM. This CDR3 has 11 amino acids. CDR3: CASSARYEQYF. The CDR3 DNA follows: TGTGCCAGCAGTGCCAGATACGAGCAGTACTTT.

This clone was detected once. Other DNA sequences in the sample encode the same CDR3. This chain connects TRBV27 to TRBJ1-5; D perhaps matches TRBD1 (5 bases). CDR3 length equals 14 residues. CDR1 MNHEY and CDR2 SMNVEV come from the germline V gene (reference sequence). With 2 bases removed from V and 3 bases from J, the gap between germline ends came to 8 bases. CDR3 region: CASSLQGDNQPQHF. In nucleotides, the CDR3 is TGTGCCAGCAGTTTACAGGGTGACAATCAGCCCCAGCATTTT.

The chain uses TRBV6-5 and TRBJ2-7; weak D call: TRBD2 (6 bases). Deletions cut 0 bases from V and 7 bases from J, with 10 bases between. CDR3 size: 13 residues. Germline CDR1 is MNHEY and CDR2 is SVGAGI. The DNA for the CDR3 is TGTGCCAGCAGTTACTCGGAGGGCTGGGAGCAGTACTTC. It specifies CASSYSEGWEQYF.

Points on this clone: Relative to the germline gene, one junction end is altered; a read error may explain this. This chain links TRBV27 with TRBJ2-3; 9 nucleotides align to TRBD1. Germline V gives CDR1 MNHEY, CDR2 SMNVEV (reference sequence). The CDR3 has 14 residues. The CDR3 bases are TGTGCCAGCAGTTCCACAGGGGGCGCAGACACGCAGTATTTT. Protein sequence: CASSSTGGADTQYF.

Turning to this clone: Within the sample, other DNA sequences also encode this same CDR3. The chain links TRBV11-2 to TRBJ2-1; D remains ambiguous. Deletions cut 3 bases from V and 1 base from J, with 4 bases between. In germline, CDR1 is SGHAT, CDR2 FQNNGV. The CDR3 length is 13 residues. The CDR3 here is CASSFGSYNEQFF. DNA for the CDR3: TGTGCCAGCAGCTTCGGGTCCTACAATGAGCAGTTCTTC.

The CDR3 loop is CASADAFSGREQYF. The CDR3 DNA reads TGCGCCAGCGCTGATGCGTTTAGCGGACGAGAGCAGTACTTC. V gene TRBV10-2 combines with J gene TRBJ2-7; tentatively, D is TRBD2 (6 bases). Trimming removed 8 bases at V and 7 bases at J, with 21 bases between. The germline V gene encodes CDR1 WSHSY and CDR2 SAAADI. The CDR3 totals 14 residues.

This rearrangement joins TRBV6-6 to TRBJ2-5; 10 nucleotides line up with TRBD1. The CDR3 consists of 15 residues. Trimming took 2 bases from V and 5 from J; bases not matched to a gene: 5. CDR1 is MNHNY and CDR2 is SVGAGI in the germline V gene (reference sequence). As DNA, the CDR3 is TGTGCCAGCAGTTACCCGACAGGGGGCTCGGAGACCCAGTACTTC. Protein sequence: CASSYPTGGSETQYF.

The V and J genes are TRBV9 and TRBJ1-4; D possibly corresponds to TRBD1 (6 bases). Trimming took off 3 bases at V and 0 bases at J, with 9 bases between the two ends. CDR3 length: 15 residues. Germline values: CDR1 SGDLS, CDR2 YYNGEE. The CDR3 spells CASSGQGSTNEKLFF. In DNA, the CDR3 is TGTGCCAGCAGCGGTCAGGGGTCAACTAATGAAAAACTGTTTTTT.

Only one count was recorded for this clone. The V gene is TRBV9, the J gene TRBJ2-7, with a tentative D call TRBD2 (5 bases). V gave up 7 bases and J gave up 4 bases, with 18 bases separating them. Per germline, CDR1 SGDLS and CDR2 YYNGEE. The CDR3 sequence is 14 residues long. The CDR3 coding sequence is TGTGCCAGCGTTTTTGGGAGAGGTTGGTACGAGCAGTACTTC. It is translated as CASVFGRGWYEQYF.

V is TRBV14 and J is TRBJ1-1, with D possibly TRBD1 on 5 matching bases. The germline V gene encodes CDR1 SGHDN and CDR2 FVKESK. The CDR3 loop spans 14 amino acids. V dropped 10 bases and J dropped 4 bases, with 19 bases sitting between them. CDR3 in amino acids: CANGTPASRTEAFF. In nucleotides, the CDR3 is TGTGCCAACGGGACTCCTGCGTCGCGCACTGAAGCTTTCTTT. The full variable domain, completed using reference TRBV14 and TRBJ1-1, is EAGVTQFPSHSVIEKGQTVTLRCDPISGHDNLYWYRRVMGKEIKFLLHFVKESKQDESGMPNNRFLAERTGGTYSTLKVQPAELEDSGVYFCANGTPASRTEAFFGQGTRLTVV.

The chain couples TRBV10-2 to TRBJ2-7, with 7 bases lining up with TRBD2. The CDR3 contains 12 residues. The V gene's germline CDR1 is WSHSY and CDR2 SAAADI. V lost 11 bases, J lost 6 bases, and 10 bases stayed unmatched. For the CDR3, the DNA is TGCGCCGGGGGGGAGGGGACTTCCGAGCAGTACTTC. Encoded protein: CAGGEGTSEQYF.

This sequence joins TRBV7-6 and TRBJ2-5; 10 bases agree with TRBD2. Germline CDR1 reads SGHVS; CDR2 reads FNYEAQ. V was clipped by 5 bases and J by 5 bases; unmatched bases: 11. CDR3 size: 16 residues. The CDR3 spells CASSPSERGGLETQYF. Here the CDR3 DNA reads TGTGCCAGCAGCCCCAGTGAGCGGGGGGGCCTGGAGACCCAGTACTTC.

The chain couples TRBV7-2 to TRBJ2-1; 8 nucleotides align to TRBD2. With 2 bases clipped from V and 8 bases from J, the junction kept 8 bases outside the gene matches. CDR3 length equals 15 residues. Germline V gene sequence: CDR1 SGHTA, CDR2 FQGNSA. CDR3 nucleotide sequence: TGTGCCAGCAGCTTACTGGCGGGAGGAACGGATGAGCAGTTCTTC. It translates to CASSLLAGGTDEQFF.

This sequence joins TRBV27 and TRBJ1-1; possible D gene TRBD1, 6 bases. CDR3 length: 16 residues. V lost 7 bases to trimming and J lost 0 bases, with 18 bases between them. Germline V gene data show CDR1 as MNHEY and CDR2 as SMNVEV (reference sequence). The CDR3 coding sequence is TGTGCCAGCACTCCCGGTGGGGGGGGCATGAACACTGAAGCTTTCTTT. Translated, it gives CASTPGGGGMNTEAFF.

The V and J genes are TRBV13 and TRBJ1-2; possible D gene TRBD1, 5 bases. This CDR3 is built from 16 residues. Trimming cost V 5 bases and J 8 bases, with 24 bases left between them. Germline CDR1 PRHDT, CDR2 FYEKMQ (reference sequence). CDR3 coding DNA: TGTGCCAGCAGCGGAATAGGGACTTCCGCGAGCGGAGGCTACACCTTC. It encodes CASSGIGTSASGGYTF.

The chain links TRBV10-3 to TRBJ2-1; 13 bases line up with TRBD2. Trimming removed 3 bases from V and 3 bases from J; junction bases left unmatched: 11. CDR1 ENHRY and CDR2 SYGVKD come from the germline V gene. The CDR3 has 19 amino acids. CDR3 nucleotides: TGTGCCATCAGTGACATACTAGCGGGAGGGCGGGACGGCTACAATGAGCAGTTCTTC. This sequence encodes CAISDILAGGRDGYNEQFF.

This chain links TRBV28 with TRBJ1-2; 7 bases are a match to TRBD1. V gave up 6 bases and J gave up 3 bases; unmatched junction bases: 10. This CDR3 is 15 amino acids long. Germline-derived CDR1 and CDR2 are MDHEN and SYDVKM. CDR3 residues: CASSPIRQGHYGYTF. In DNA form, the CDR3 reads TGTGCCAGCAGCCCCATTCGACAGGGCCACTATGGCTACACCTTC.

V usage is TRBV10-3 and J usage is TRBJ2-7; D could derive from TRBD1 or TRBD2 (7 bases each). The CDR3 is 15 amino acids. Trimming removed 10 bases at V and 4 bases at J, with 23 bases between. The germline CDR1 and CDR2 sequences are ENHRY and SYGVKD. The CDR3 sequence: CATGSLRGTIYEQYF. As DNA, the CDR3 is TGTGCCACCGGGAGTCTCAGGGGGACTATTTACGAGCAGTACTTC.